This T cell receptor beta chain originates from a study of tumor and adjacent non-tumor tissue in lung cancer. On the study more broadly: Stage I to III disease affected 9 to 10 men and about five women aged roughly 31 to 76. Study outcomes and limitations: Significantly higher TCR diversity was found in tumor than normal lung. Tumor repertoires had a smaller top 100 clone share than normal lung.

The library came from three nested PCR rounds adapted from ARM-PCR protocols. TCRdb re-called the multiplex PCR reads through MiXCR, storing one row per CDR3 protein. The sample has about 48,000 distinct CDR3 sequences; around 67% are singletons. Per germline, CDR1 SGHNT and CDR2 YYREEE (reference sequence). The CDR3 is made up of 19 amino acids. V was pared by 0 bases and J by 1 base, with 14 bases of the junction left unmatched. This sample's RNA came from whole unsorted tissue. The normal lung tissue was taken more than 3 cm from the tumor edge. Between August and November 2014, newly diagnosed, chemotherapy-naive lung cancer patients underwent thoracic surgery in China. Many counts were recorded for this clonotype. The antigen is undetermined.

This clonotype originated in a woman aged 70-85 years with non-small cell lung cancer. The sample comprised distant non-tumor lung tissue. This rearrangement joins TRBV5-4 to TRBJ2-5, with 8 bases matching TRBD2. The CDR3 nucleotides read TGTGCCAGCAGCTTGGAGGGAGCGGGAGTAGACAGCTTCCAAGAGACCCAGTACTTC. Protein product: CASSLEGAGVDSFQETQYF.